A single sample gave rise to the 9 T cell receptor beta chains below, sequenced in a study of tumor-infiltrating lymphocytes in primary liver carcinoma. TCR beta cDNA was reverse-transcribed from about 500 ng of total RNA. The reaction used a constant-region primer and ProtoScript II reverse transcriptase. Three nested multiplex PCR rounds, a slightly modified ARM-PCR, produced the libraries for TCR beta. Investigators reported that the first two PCR rounds, at roughly 10 cycles each, used TRBV1-TRBV30 forward primers with a C-beta reverse primer. One entry per CDR3 protein results from TCRdb running MiXCR on the multiplex PCR reads. The sample lists 45,000 to 65,000 distinct CDR3 sequences, around 77% occurring once. Co-extracting RNA and DNA was done with roughly 17-32 mg of unsorted bulk tissue as input. The sequenced sample consisted of liver tumor tissue from sampling region 5. Subset in this sample: tumor region T5, tumor centre. These receptors all stem from a man aged 40-49 years with primary liver carcinoma and hepatitis B virus infection.

As to this clonotype: Germline and junction disagree at one end, which may indicate a read error. The V and J genes are TRBV12-3 or TRBV12-4 and TRBJ1-5; the D gene is possibly TRBD1 (5 bases). The CDR3 has 16 amino acids. CDR3 loop: CASSLGGHYSNQLQHF. As DNA, the CDR3 is TGTGCCAGCAGTTTAGGGGGCCATTATAGCAATCAGCTCCAGCATTTT.

This clonotype was observed many times. The rearrangement links TRBV2 to TRBJ2-2; unclear D gene. Germline CDR1 is SNHLY and CDR2 is FYNNEI. The CDR3 consists of 13 residues. Trimming cost V 6 bases and J 6 bases, with 11 bases left between them. CDR3 loop: CASRGPNAGELFF. Written as DNA, the CDR3 is TGTGCCAGCAGGGGTCCCAACGCCGGGGAGCTGTTTTTT.

This clonotype was seen many times. With a much larger clone just one base away, this may be a read error. This chain joins TRBV11-2 and TRBJ1-5; no clear D gene. The CDR3 extends over 16 amino acids. Germline V gene sequence: CDR1 SGHAT, CDR2 FQNNGV. The CDR3 nucleotides are TGTGCCAGCGGCTTAGGAGACACGGGTTGGGCTCAGCCCCAGCATTTT. This sequence encodes CASGLGDTGWAQPQHF.

A note on this clonotype: Its ends do not fully match the called genes, so a read error is possible. The gene calls are TRBV24-1 and TRBJ1-2; no reliable D call. Germline CDR1 reads KGHDR; CDR2 reads SFDVKD. The CDR3 is made up of 15 amino acids. The CDR3 sequence is CVTSSGIGNGYGYTF. In DNA form, the CDR3 reads TGTGTCACCTCGTCCGGGATAGGGAATGGCTATGGCTACACCTTC.

In the case of this clonotype: At one end, the junction sequence differs from germline, possibly due to a read error. CDR3 loop: CSVRTSGSWAETKHF. CDR3 nucleotides: TGCAGTGTTCGGACTAGCGGGAGTTGGGCAGAGACCAAGCACTTC. The chain employs TRBV29-1 and TRBJ2-5; 13 bases are shared with TRBD2. The germline V gene has CDR1 SQVTM and CDR2 ANQGSEA. The CDR3 runs 15 residues. The complete variable domain, with remaining parts taken from reference TRBV29-1 and TRBJ2-5, reads SAVISQKPSRDICQRGTSLTIQCQVDSQVTMMFWYRQQPGQSLTLIATANQGSEATYESGFVIDKFPISRPNLTFSTLTVSNMSPEDSSIYLCSVRTSGSWAETKHFGPGTRLLVL.

On this clonotype itself: Because it lacks the conserved phenylalanine or tryptophan at the end, this CDR3 is likely a read error. V is TRBV11-3 and J is TRBJ2-3; D gene unclear. The germline V gene encodes CDR1 SGHNT and CDR2 YENEEA. CDR3 length equals 12 residues. This CDR3 reads CASSDNTDRQYL. The CDR3 DNA is TGTGCCAGCAGCGACAACACAGATAGGCAGTATCTT.

Points on this clonotype: No conserved phenylalanine or tryptophan is present at the end of the CDR3, so a read error is the likely explanation. The chain links TRBV19 to TRBJ1-1; no reliable D call. The CDR3 totals 15 residues. Germline V gives CDR1 LNHDA, CDR2 SQIVND (reference sequence). V was clipped by 9 bases and J by 6 bases, with 23 bases between them. The CDR3 reads CASCLMAPCDSEAFL. CDR3 DNA: TGTGCCAGCTGCCTTATGGCACCCTGCGACTCTGAAGCTTTCTTA.

To note about this clonotype: The conserved phenylalanine or tryptophan is not found at the CDR3 terminus, so this likely reflects a read error. The DNA is omitted, as the CDR3 cannot be located on it reliably, and the CDR3 follows TCRdb's listing. The chain employs TRBV29-1 and TRBJ2-3. The CDR3 contains 12 residues when both ends are counted. Germline V CDR1 and CDR2: SQVTM, ANQGSEA. CDR3 in amino acids: CSGWWYTDTQCL.

Turning to this clonotype: Because it lacks the conserved phenylalanine or tryptophan at the end, this CDR3 is likely a read error. The DNA is omitted, as the CDR3 cannot be located on it reliably, and the CDR3 follows TCRdb's listing. The chain employs TRBV29-1 and TRBJ1-1. Per germline, CDR1 SQVTM and CDR2 ANQGSEA. The length of the CDR3 is 13 amino acids, counting both ends. The chain's CDR3 is CSAQSQKNIEALS.